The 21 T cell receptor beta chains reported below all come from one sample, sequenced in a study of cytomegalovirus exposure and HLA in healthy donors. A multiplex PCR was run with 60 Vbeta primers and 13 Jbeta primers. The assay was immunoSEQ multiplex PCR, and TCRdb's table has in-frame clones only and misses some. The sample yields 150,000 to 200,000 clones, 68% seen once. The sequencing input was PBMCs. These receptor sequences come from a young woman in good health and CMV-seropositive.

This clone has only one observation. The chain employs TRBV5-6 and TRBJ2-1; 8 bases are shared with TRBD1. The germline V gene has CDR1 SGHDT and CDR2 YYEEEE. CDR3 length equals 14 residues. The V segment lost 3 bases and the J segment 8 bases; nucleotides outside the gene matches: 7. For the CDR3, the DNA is TGTGCCAGCAGCTCCGGACAGGGATCCGATGAGCAGTTCTTC. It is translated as CASSSGQGSDEQFF.

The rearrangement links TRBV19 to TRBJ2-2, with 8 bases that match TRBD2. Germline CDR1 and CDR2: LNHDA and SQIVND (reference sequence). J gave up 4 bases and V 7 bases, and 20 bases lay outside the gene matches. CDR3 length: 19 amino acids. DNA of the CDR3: TGTGCCAGTATAGAGGAGGCGGGGGGTCCCGGGACCACCACCGGGGAGCTGTTTTTT. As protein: CASIEEAGGPGTTTGELFF.

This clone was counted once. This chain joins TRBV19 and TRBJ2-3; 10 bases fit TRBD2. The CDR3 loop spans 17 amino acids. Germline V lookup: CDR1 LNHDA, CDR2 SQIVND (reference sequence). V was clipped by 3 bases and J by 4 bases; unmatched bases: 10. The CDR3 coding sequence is TGTGCCAGTAGTATGGGGGGGGCTAGCGGGGGCCCAGATACGCAGTATTTT. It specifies CASSMGGASGGPDTQYF.

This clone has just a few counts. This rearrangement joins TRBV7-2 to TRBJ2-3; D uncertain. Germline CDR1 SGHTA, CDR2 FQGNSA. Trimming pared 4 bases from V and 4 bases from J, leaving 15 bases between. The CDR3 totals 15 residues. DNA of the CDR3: TGTGCCAGCAGCTCGTCCGTGTTTGTTGCAGATACGCAGTATTTT. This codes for CASSSSVFVADTQYF.

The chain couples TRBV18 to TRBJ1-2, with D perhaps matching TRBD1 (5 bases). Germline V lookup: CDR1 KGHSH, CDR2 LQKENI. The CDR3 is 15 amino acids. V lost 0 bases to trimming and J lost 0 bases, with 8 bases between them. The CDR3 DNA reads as TGTGCCAGCTCACCACCCCCAGGGTCTAACTATGGCTACACCTTC. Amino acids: CASSPPPGSNYGYTF. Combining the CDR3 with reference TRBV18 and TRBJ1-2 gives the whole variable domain NAGVMQNPRHLVRRRGQEARLRCSPMKGHSHVYWYRQLPEEGLKFMVYLQKENIIDESGMPKERFSAEFPKEGPSILRIQQVVRGDSAAYFCASSPPPGSNYGYTFGSGTRLTVV.

In DNA form, the CDR3 reads TGTGCCAGCAGTTTAGTAGGGGCAACAGGAGAGACCCAGTACTTC. It encodes CASSLVGATGETQYF. This sequence joins TRBV27 and TRBJ2-5, with TRBD1 as a possible D gene (5 bases). CDR3 length: 15 residues. Germline assignment: CDR1 MNHEY and CDR2 SMNVEV (reference sequence). V lost 2 bases and J lost 4, with 14 bases in between.

DNA for the CDR3: TGTGCCAGTAGGACCGCCGGGACAGCAAAAGAGACCCAGTACTTC. Its protein product is CASRTAGTAKETQYF. The V and J genes are TRBV19 and TRBJ2-5, with TRBD1 matching 7 bases. V gave up 6 bases and J gave up 3 bases; unmatched junction bases: 10. CDR3 length: 15 amino acids. The germline V gene has CDR1 LNHDA and CDR2 SQIVND (reference sequence).

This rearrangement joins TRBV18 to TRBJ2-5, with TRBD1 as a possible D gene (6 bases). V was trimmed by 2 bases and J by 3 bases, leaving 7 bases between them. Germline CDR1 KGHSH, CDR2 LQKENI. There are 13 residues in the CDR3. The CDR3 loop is CASSPRTEETQYF. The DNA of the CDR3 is TGTGCCAGCTCACCAAGGACAGAAGAGACCCAGTACTTC.

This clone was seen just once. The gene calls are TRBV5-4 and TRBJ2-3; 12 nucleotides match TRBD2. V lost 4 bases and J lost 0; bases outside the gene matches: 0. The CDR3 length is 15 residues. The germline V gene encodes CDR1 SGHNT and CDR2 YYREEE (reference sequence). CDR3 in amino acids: CASSGLAGSTDTQYF. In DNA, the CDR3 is TGTGCCAGCAGCGGACTAGCGGGGAGCACAGATACGCAGTATTTT.

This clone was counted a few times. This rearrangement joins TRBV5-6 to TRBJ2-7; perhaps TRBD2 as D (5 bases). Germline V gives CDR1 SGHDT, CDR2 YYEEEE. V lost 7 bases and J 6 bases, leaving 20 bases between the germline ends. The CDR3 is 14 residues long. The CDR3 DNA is TGTGCCAGCGGACCCGGGATCACCCCCGGCGAGCAGTACTTC. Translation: CASGPGITPGEQYF.

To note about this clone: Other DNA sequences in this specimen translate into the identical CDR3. The CDR3, as DNA: TGTGCCAGCAGTTCACAGGGCTACGAGCAGTACTTC. Protein product: CASSSQGYEQYF. This rearrangement joins TRBV27 to TRBJ2-7; perhaps TRBD1 as D (6 bases). Germline V gene sequence: CDR1 MNHEY, CDR2 SMNVEV (reference sequence). V lost 4 bases and J lost 3, with 7 bases in between. The CDR3 spans 12 residues.

The DNA of the CDR3 is TGTGCCAGCAGCTTAGAGATACTAGCTTGGGACCTATACGAGCAGTACTTC. Translated, it gives CASSLEILAWDLYEQYF. The J gene is TRBJ2-7, the V gene TRBV7-2; D perhaps matches TRBD2 (6 bases). The ends were cut back, 1 base at V and 4 bases at J, with 20 bases in the middle. Germline V gene data show CDR1 as SGHTA and CDR2 as FQGNSA. This CDR3 has 17 amino acids.

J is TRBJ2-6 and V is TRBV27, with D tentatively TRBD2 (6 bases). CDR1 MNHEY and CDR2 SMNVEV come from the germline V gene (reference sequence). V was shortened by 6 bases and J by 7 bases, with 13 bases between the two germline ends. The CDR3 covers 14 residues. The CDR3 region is CASSPEGYANVLTF. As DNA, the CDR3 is TGTGCCAGCAGCCCGGAGGGGTATGCCAACGTCCTGACTTTC.

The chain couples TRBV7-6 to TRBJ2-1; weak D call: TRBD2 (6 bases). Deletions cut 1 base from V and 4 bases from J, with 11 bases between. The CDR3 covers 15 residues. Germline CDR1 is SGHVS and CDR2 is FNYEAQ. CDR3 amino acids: CASSLGAGKYNEQFF. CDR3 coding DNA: TGTGCCAGCAGCTTAGGGGCGGGAAAGTACAATGAGCAGTTCTTC.

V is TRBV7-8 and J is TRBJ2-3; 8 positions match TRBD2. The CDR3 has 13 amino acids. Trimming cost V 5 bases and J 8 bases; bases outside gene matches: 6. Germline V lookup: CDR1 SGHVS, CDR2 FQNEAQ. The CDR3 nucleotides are TGTGCCAGCAGCCGGGCGGGGGGTTCTACGCAGTATTTT. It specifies CASSRAGGSTQYF.

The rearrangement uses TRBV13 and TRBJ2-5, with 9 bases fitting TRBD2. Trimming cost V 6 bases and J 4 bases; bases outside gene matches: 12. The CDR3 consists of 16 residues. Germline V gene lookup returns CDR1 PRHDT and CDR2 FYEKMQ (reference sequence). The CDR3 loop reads CASSISGSSLRETQYF. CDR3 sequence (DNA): TGTGCCAGCAGTATTAGCGGGAGCAGTCTCCGAGAGACCCAGTACTTC.

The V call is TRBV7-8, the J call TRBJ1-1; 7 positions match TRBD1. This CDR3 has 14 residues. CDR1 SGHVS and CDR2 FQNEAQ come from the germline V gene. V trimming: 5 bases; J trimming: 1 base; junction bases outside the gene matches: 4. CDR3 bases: TGTGCCAGCAGCCAGGGGGTCGGGAACACTGAAGCTTTCTTT. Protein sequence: CASSQGVGNTEAFF.

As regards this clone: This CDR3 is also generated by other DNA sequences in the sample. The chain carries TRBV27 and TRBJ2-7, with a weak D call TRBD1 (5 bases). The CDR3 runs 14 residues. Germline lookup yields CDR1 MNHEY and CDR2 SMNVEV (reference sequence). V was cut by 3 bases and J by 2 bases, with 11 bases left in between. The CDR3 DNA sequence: TGTGCCAGCAGTTTTAGGGGCGGAGCCTACGAGCAGTACTTC. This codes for CASSFRGGAYEQYF.

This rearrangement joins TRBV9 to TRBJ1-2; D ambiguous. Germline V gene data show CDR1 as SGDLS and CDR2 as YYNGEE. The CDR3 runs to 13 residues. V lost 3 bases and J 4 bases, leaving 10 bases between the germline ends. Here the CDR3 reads CASSAQTGYGYTF. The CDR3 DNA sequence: TGTGCCAGCAGCGCACAAACGGGCTATGGCTACACCTTC.

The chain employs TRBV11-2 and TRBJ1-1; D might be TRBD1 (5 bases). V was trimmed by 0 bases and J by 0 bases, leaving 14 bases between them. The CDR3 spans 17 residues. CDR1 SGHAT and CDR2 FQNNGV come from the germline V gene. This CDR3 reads CASSLDRGNPMNTEAFF. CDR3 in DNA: TGTGCCAGCAGCTTAGATCGGGGGAACCCCATGAACACTGAAGCTTTCTTT.

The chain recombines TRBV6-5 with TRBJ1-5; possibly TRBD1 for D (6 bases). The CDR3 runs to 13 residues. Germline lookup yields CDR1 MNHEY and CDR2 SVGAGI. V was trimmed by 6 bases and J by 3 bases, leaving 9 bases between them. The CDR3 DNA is TGTGCCAGCAGCAACAGGGACAATCAGCCCCAGCATTTT. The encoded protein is CASSNRDNQPQHF.